This T cell receptor (beta chain) came from a study of blood T cell repertoires in COVID-19. As for the study in general: Samples taken during acute and convalescent COVID-19 were collected in the United States, Italy and Spain.

The CDR3 runs to 15 residues. CDR1 is SGHTS and CDR2 is YDEGEE in the germline V gene. Trimming took off 1 base at V and 2 bases at J, with 12 bases between the two ends. Profiling relied on immunoSEQ multiplex PCR, and the TCRdb table lists in-frame clones only, not all of them. The sample has approximately 240,000 clones, 90% to 95% seen once. Participants came from roughly 25 US areas, aged about 18 to 89 years. The sample taken for sequencing was PBMCs or T cells enriched from blood (not recorded which). The chain joins TRBV5-8 to TRBJ1-2; tentative D call: TRBD1 (6 bases). This TCR was recovered from a woman between 18 and 30 years old who had recovered from COVID-19. The CDR3 sequence is CASSLPDSDNYGYTF. Written as DNA, the CDR3 is TGTGCCAGCAGCTTGCCGGACAGCGACAACTATGGCTACACCTTC.